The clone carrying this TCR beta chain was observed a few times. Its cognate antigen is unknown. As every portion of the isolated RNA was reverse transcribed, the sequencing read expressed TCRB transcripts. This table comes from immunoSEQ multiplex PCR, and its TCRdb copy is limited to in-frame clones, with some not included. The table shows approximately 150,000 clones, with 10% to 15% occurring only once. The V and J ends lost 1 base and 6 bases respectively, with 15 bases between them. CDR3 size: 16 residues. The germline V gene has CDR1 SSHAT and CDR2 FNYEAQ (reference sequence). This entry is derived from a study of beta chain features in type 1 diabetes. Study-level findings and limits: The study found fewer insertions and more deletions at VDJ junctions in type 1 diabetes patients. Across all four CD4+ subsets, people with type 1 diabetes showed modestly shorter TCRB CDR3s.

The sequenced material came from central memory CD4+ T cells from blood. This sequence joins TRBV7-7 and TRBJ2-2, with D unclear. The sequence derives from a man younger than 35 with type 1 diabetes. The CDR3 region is CASSLGVRPDPGELFF. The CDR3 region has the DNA TGTGCCAGCAGCTTAGGGGTCCGTCCCGACCCCGGGGAGCTGTTTTTT.